Listed below are T cell receptor beta chains from one sample, sequenced in a study of T cell responses to AZD1222 COVID-19 vaccine. TCRdb's copy holds only in-frame clones and misses some; the assay was immunoSEQ multiplex PCR. The table lists approximately 100,000 clones, 92% of them singletons, with roughly 1.3% in the top ten. The specimen comprised peripheral blood, sampled on day 0 of AZD1222 vaccination. These receptors came from an adult in good health. Both conserved end residues are part of each CDR3. D genes are given only for firm matches. Some rows have no size entry. The others give once, few or many, or a class for an expanded clone.

clone size: once
D gene: NA
V gene: TRBV11-3
J gene: TRBJ1-6
CDR3 DNA: TGTGCCAGCAGCTTAATGGAGGGACCCCTCCACTTT
CDR3 protein: CASSLMEGPLHF

clone size: NA
D gene: NA
V gene: TRBV25-1
J gene: TRBJ2-1
CDR3 DNA: TGTGCCAGCAGTGAATGGGGCAGGGATACGTTCTTC
CDR3 protein: CASSEWGRDTFF

clone size: NA
D gene: NA
V gene: TRBV5-6
J gene: TRBJ1-5
CDR3 DNA: TGTGCCAGCAGCTTGCTAGGGCGTCAGCCCCAGCATTTT
CDR3 protein: CASSLLGRQPQHF

clone size: NA
D gene: NA
V gene: TRBV10-1
J gene: TRBJ1-4
CDR3 DNA: TGCGCCCCCCGGGAAGGGATGGACCCTAATGAAAAACTGTTTTTT
CDR3 protein: CAPREGMDPNEKLFF

clone size: NA
D gene: NA
V gene: TRBV18
J gene: TRBJ1-1
CDR3 DNA: TGTGCCAGCTCCCTAACGCGGGACTCCCTTGGTTCCACTGAAGCTTTCTTT
CDR3 protein: CASSLTRDSLGSTEAFF

clone size: NA
D gene: TRBD1
V gene: TRBV30
J gene: TRBJ1-3
CDR3 DNA: TGTGCCTGGAGTGTACCGACAGGGGATGGAAACACCATATATTTT
CDR3 protein: CAWSVPTGDGNTIYF

clone size: NA
D gene: NA
V gene: TRBV11-3
J gene: TRBJ1-3
CDR3 DNA: TGTGCCAGCAGCTTAACAGCTCTTACTGGAAACACCATATATTTT
CDR3 protein: CASSLTALTGNTIYF

clone size: once
D gene: NA
V gene: TRBV19
J gene: TRBJ1-5
CDR3 DNA: TGTGCCAGTAGTGCCCCAGGAACATCCAATCAGCCCCAGCATTTT
CDR3 protein: CASSAPGTSNQPQHF

clone size: NA
D gene: TRBD1
V gene: TRBV7-9
J gene: TRBJ2-5
CDR3 DNA: TGTGCCAGCAGTTCGACAGGGTCTTTAGGAGAGACCCAGTACTTC
CDR3 protein: CASSSTGSLGETQYF

clone size: NA
D gene: NA
V gene: TRBV27
J gene: TRBJ2-1
CDR3 DNA: TGTGCCAGCAGATCCGGACGGCTACTTAATGAGCAGTTCTTC
CDR3 protein: CASRSGRLLNEQFF

clone size: NA
D gene: NA
V gene: TRBV23-1
J gene: TRBJ2-7
CDR3 DNA: TGCGCCAGCAGTCAATCGAGGCAGGGCCACTCCTACGAGCAGTACTTC
CDR3 protein: CASSQSRQGHSYEQYF

clone size: NA
D gene: TRBD1
V gene: TRBV7-2
J gene: TRBJ2-3
CDR3 DNA: TGTGCCAGCAGCTTAGGTGACAGGGGAGATACGCAGTATTTT
CDR3 protein: CASSLGDRGDTQYF

clone size: NA
D gene: NA
V gene: TRBV29-1
J gene: TRBJ2-3
CDR3 DNA: TGCAGCGTTGCAGGAAGGACAGGGAGGGGTGCAGATACGCAGTATTTT
CDR3 protein: CSVAGRTGRGADTQYF

clone size: NA
D gene: TRBD1
V gene: TRBV25-1
J gene: TRBJ1-1
CDR3 DNA: TGTGCCAGCTCTTATCCAGGGGGCACTGAAGCTTTCTTT
CDR3 protein: CASSYPGGTEAFF

clone size: NA
D gene: NA
V gene: TRBV4-1
J gene: TRBJ2-7
CDR3 DNA: TGCGCCAGCAGCGTGCTGGGCGAGCAGTACTTC
CDR3 protein: CASSVLGEQYF

clone size: NA
D gene: NA
V gene: TRBV24-1
J gene: TRBJ1-2
CDR3 DNA: TGTGCCACCAGTGATCGTCGGACAGAGAACTATGGCTACACCTTC
CDR3 protein: CATSDRRTENYGYTF

clone size: NA
D gene: NA
V gene: TRBV7-3
J gene: TRBJ2-2
CDR3 DNA: TGTGCCAGCAGCTTACACGGGGAGCTGTTTTTT
CDR3 protein: CASSLHGELFF

clone size: NA
D gene: NA
V gene: TRBV3-1/TRBV3-2
J gene: TRBJ2-2
CDR3 DNA: TGTGCCAGCAGCCAAGGGGTGAACACCGGGGAGCTGTTTTTT
CDR3 protein: CASSQGVNTGELFF

clone size: NA
D gene: NA
V gene: TRBV19
J gene: TRBJ1-6
CDR3 DNA: TGTGCCAGTAGTATAAACCCAGAGGGAGGACGTTTCCACTTT
CDR3 protein: CASSINPEGGRFHF

clone size: NA
D gene: TRBD1
V gene: TRBV28
J gene: TRBJ1-4
CDR3 DNA: TGTGCCAGCAAAGTAGGACAGGATGAAAAACTGTTTTTT
CDR3 protein: CASKVGQDEKLFF

clone size: once
D gene: NA
V gene: TRBV7-8
J gene: TRBJ1-4
CDR3 DNA: TGTGCCAGCGCAGGGGATAATGAAAAACTGTTTTTT
CDR3 protein: CASAGDNEKLFF

clone size: NA
D gene: TRBD2
V gene: TRBV7-3
J gene: TRBJ2-3
CDR3 DNA: TGTGCCAGCAGTCGGACTAGACCAGATACGCAGTATTTT
CDR3 protein: CASSRTRPDTQYF

clone size: few
D gene: NA
V gene: TRBV11-2
J gene: TRBJ1-1
CDR3 DNA: TGTGCCAGCAGCTTAGCTGGGGACCCACCTGAAGCTTTCTTT
CDR3 protein: CASSLAGDPPEAFF

clone size: once
D gene: TRBD1
V gene: TRBV5-5
J gene: TRBJ2-3
CDR3 DNA: TGTGCCAGCAGCGTCCGGGACAGGGAGACAGATACGCAGTATTTT
CDR3 protein: CASSVRDRETDTQYF

clone size: few
D gene: TRBD2
V gene: TRBV2
J gene: TRBJ2-7
CDR3 DNA: TGTGCCAGCAGTGGGCGGGCCTCGACTAGCGGGAGGGCCTTCAGCTCCTACGAGCAGTACTTC
CDR3 protein: CASSGRASTSGRAFSSYEQYF

clone size: NA
D gene: NA
V gene: TRBV4-2
J gene: TRBJ2-1
CDR3 DNA: TGTGCCAGCAGCCAACCCTCCTTCGGGATACTCTACAATGAGCAGTTCTTC
CDR3 protein: CASSQPSFGILYNEQFF

clone size: few
D gene: NA
V gene: TRBV11-2
J gene: TRBJ1-2
CDR3 DNA: TGTGCCAGCAGCCCCTCCGGACAGCTTTATGGCTACACCTTC
CDR3 protein: CASSPSGQLYGYTF

clone size: NA
D gene: NA
V gene: TRBV7-2
J gene: TRBJ1-2
CDR3 DNA: TGTGCCAGCAGCTTAGACGGCGGAGGTTTGTCTAACTATGGCTACACCTTC
CDR3 protein: CASSLDGGGLSNYGYTF

clone size: NA
D gene: TRBD1
V gene: TRBV11-1
J gene: TRBJ2-5
CDR3 DNA: TGTGCCAGCAGACCCGACCGACAGGGAAAGACCCAGTACTTC
CDR3 protein: CASRPDRQGKTQYF

clone size: NA
D gene: NA
V gene: TRBV6-1
J gene: TRBJ1-2
CDR3 DNA: TGTGCCAGCAGTGAAGGGGGGGGCAGATATGGCTACACCTTC
CDR3 protein: CASSEGGGRYGYTF

clone size: few
D gene: NA
V gene: TRBV21-1
J gene: TRBJ1-2
CDR3 DNA: TGTGCCAGCAGCAAGCCCAGGGGGCTCTATGGCTACACCTTC
CDR3 protein: CASSKPRGLYGYTF

clone size: once
D gene: NA
V gene: TRBV7-2
J gene: TRBJ1-6
CDR3 DNA: TGTGCCAGCAGCTCCTGGACATGGCGGGATTCACCCCTCCACTTT
CDR3 protein: CASSSWTWRDSPLHF

clone size: NA
D gene: NA
V gene: TRBV5-1
J gene: TRBJ1-5
CDR3 DNA: TGCGCCAGCAGCTTTGGGACACAGGATCAGCCCCAGCATTTT
CDR3 protein: CASSFGTQDQPQHF

clone size: NA
D gene: TRBD1
V gene: TRBV24-1
J gene: TRBJ1-2
CDR3 DNA: TGTGCCACCAGTGGGACAGGGGCTTATGGCTACACCTTC
CDR3 protein: CATSGTGAYGYTF

clone size: NA
D gene: TRBD1
V gene: TRBV27
J gene: TRBJ1-6
CDR3 DNA: TGTGCCAGCAGTCCGTCCTTGGACAGGGTGAATTCACCCCTCCACTTT
CDR3 protein: CASSPSLDRVNSPLHF

clone size: NA
D gene: NA
V gene: TRBV27
J gene: TRBJ2-1
CDR3 DNA: TGTGCCAGCACGTCCGGGAATGAGCAGTTCTTC
CDR3 protein: CASTSGNEQFF

clone size: NA
D gene: TRBD2
V gene: TRBV27
J gene: TRBJ2-5
CDR3 DNA: TGTGCCAGCAGTTTGACTAGCGGGGCCCCCCAGGAGTACTTC
CDR3 protein: CASSLTSGAPQEYF

clone size: NA
D gene: NA
V gene: TRBV27
J gene: TRBJ1-1
CDR3 DNA: TGTGCCAGCAGTTTAACGGAGAACACTGAAGCTTTCTTT
CDR3 protein: CASSLTENTEAFF